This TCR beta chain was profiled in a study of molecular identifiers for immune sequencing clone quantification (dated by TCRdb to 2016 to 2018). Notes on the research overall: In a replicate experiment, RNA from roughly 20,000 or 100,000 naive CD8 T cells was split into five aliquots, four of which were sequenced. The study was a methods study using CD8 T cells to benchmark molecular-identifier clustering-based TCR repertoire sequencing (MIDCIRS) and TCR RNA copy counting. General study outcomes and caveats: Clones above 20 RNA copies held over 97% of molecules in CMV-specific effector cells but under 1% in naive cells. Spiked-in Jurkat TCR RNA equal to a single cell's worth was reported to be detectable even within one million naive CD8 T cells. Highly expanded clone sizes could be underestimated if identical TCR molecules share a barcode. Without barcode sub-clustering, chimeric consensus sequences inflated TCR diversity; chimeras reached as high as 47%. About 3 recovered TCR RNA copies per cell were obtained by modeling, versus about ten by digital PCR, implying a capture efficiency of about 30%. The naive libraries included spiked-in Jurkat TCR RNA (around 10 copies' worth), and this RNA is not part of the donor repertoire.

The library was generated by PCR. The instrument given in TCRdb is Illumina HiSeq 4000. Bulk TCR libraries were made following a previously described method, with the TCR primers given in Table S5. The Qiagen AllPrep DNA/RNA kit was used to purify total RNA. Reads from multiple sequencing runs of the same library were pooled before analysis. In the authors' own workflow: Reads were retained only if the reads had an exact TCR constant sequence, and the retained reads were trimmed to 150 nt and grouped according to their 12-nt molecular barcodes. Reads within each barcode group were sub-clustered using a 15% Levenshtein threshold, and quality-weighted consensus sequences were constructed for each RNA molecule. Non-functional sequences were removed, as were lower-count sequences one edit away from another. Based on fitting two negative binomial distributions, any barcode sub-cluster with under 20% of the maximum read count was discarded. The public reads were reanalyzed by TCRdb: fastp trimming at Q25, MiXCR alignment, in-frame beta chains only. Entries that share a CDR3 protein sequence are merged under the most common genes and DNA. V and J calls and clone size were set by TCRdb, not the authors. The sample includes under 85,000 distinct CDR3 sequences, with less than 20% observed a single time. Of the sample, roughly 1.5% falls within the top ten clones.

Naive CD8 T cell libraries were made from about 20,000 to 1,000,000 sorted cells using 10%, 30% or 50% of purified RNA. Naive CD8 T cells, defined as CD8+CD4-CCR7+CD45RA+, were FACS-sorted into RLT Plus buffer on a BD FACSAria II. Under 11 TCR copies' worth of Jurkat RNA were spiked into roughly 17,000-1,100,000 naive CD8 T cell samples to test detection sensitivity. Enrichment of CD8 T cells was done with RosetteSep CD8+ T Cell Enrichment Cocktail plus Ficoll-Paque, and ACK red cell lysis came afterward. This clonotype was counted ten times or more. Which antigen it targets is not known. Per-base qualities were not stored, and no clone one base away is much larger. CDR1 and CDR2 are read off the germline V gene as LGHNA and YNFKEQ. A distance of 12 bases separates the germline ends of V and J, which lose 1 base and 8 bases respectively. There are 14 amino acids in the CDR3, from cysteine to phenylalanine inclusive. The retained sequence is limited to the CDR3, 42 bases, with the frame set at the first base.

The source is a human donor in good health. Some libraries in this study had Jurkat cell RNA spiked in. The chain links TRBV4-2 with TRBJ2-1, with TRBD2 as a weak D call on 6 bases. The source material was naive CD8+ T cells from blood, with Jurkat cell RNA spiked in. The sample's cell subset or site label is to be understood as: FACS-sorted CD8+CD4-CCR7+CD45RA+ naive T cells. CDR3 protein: CASSQVESGDEQFF. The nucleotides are TGTGCCAGCAGCCAAGTCGAGTCGGGGGATGAGCAGTTCTTC.